The clone carrying this T cell receptor beta chain was picked up a small number of times. Its matching antigen is unknown. Distinct nucleotide sequences in the sample also encode this CDR3. This sample is drawn from a study of OX40 agonist ivuxolimab in advanced cancers. At the level of the study: Patients with prior anti-PD-1, anti-PD-L1 or anti-CTLA-4 therapy were eligible; 40% had some.

The CDR3 has 14 amino acids. Germline V gives CDR1 MNHEY, CDR2 SVGAGI. V lost 0 bases, J lost 6 bases, and 8 bases lay in between. Baseline was the first blood sampling point, followed by cycle 4 day 1 and cycle 7 day 1. Findings and limits, study-wide: Expanded clones were, on average, more numerous in CD8+ T cells than in CD4+. Partial responders at 0.1-3.0 mg/kg showed near-lowest clonal expansion.

Libraries were prepared by immunoSEQ multiplex PCR; TCRdb keeps only in-frame clonotypes and omits some of them. The table has fewer than 25,000 clones, about 83% seen once; the top ten hold approximately 8.5%. The chain combines TRBV6-5 with TRBJ2-2; maybe TRBD1 (6 bases). The sequences come from CD4+ or CD8+ T cells sorted from blood, collected in a trial of the OX40 agonist ivuxolimab. The origin of this receptor is an adult with an advanced solid tumor such as melanoma, head and neck, liver or kidney cancer. The DNA of the CDR3 is TGTGCCAGCAGTTACTCTACAGGGCCCGGGGAGCTGTTTTTT. It translates to CASSYSTGPGELFF.